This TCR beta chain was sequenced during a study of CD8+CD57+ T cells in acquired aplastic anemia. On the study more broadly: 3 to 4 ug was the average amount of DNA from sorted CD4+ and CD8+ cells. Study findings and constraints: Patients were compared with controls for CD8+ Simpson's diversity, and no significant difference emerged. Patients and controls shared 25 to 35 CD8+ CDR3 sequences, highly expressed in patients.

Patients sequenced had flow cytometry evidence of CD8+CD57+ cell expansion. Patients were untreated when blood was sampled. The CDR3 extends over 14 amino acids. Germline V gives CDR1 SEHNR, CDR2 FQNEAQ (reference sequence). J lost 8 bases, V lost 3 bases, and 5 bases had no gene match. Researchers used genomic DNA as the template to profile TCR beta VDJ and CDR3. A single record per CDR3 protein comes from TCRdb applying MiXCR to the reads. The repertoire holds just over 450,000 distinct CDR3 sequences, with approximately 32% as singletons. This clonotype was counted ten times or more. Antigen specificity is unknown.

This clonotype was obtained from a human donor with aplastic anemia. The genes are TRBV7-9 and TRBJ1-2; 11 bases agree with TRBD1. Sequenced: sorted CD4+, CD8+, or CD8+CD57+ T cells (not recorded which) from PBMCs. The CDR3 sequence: CASSLDRGPGGYTF. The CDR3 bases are TGTGCCAGCAGCTTGGACAGGGGGCCAGGCGGCTACACCTTC.